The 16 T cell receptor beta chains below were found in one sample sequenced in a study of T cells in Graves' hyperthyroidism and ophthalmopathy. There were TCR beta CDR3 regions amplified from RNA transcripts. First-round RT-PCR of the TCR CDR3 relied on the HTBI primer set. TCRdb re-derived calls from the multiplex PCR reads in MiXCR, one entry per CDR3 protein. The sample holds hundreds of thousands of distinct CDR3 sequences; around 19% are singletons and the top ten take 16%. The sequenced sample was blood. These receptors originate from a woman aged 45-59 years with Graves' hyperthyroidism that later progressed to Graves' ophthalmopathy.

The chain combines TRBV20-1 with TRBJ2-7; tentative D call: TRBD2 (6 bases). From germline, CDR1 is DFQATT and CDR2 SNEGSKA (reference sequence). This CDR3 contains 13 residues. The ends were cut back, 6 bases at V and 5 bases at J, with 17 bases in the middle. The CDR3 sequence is CSATDGGYNEQYF. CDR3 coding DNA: TGCAGTGCCACCGACGGGGGATATAACGAGCAGTACTTC.

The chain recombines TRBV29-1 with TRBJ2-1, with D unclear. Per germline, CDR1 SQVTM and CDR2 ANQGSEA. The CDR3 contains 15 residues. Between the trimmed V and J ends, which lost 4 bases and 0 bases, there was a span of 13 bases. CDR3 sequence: CSVGGSQISYNEQFF. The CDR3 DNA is TGCAGCGTTGGGGGATCTCAAATCTCCTACAATGAGCAGTTCTTC.

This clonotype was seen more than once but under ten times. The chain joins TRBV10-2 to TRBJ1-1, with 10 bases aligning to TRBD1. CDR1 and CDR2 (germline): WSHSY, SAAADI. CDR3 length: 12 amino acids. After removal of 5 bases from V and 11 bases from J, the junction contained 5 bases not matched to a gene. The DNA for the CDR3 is TGCGCCAGCAGTCGGACAGGGGGAAACGCTTTCTTT. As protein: CASSRTGGNAFF.

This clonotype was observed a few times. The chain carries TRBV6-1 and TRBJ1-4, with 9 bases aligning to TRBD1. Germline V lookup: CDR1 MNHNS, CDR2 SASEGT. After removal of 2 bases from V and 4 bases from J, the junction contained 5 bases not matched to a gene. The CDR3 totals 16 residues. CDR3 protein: CASSEWGQGSNEKLFF. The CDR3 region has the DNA TGTGCCAGCAGTGAATGGGGACAGGGAAGTAATGAAAAACTGTTTTTT.

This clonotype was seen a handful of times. CDR3: CAISDVKGDSYEQYF. CDR3 DNA: TGTGCCATCAGTGATGTAAAGGGGGACTCCTACGAGCAGTACTTC. V usage is TRBV10-3 and J usage is TRBJ2-7, with a weak D call TRBD1 (6 bases). This CDR3 is 15 amino acids long. Looked up from germline, CDR1 is ENHRY and CDR2 is SYGVKD. The V end was cut by 3 bases, the J end by 0 bases, with 12 bases between.

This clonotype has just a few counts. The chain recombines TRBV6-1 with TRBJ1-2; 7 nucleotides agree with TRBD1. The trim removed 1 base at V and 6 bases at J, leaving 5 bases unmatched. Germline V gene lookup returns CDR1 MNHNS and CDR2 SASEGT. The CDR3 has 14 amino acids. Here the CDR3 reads CASSEGDSRHGYTF. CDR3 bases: TGTGCCAGCAGTGAAGGGGACAGCCGACATGGCTACACCTTC.

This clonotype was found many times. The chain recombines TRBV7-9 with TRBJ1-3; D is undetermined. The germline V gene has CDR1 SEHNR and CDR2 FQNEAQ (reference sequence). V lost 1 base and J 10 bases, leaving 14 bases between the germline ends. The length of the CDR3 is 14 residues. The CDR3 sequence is CASSLVQTVATIYF. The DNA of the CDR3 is TGTGCCAGCAGCTTAGTACAGACGGTCGCGACCATATATTTT.

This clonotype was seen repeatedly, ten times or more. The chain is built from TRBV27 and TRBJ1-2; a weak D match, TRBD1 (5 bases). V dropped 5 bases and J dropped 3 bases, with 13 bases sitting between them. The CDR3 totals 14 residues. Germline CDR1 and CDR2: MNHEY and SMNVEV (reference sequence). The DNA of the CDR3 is TGTGCCAGCAGTCCCCGGACGGGGCACTATGGCTACACCTTC. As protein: CASSPRTGHYGYTF.

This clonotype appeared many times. The CDR3 region has the DNA TGTGCCAGCAGCAGAACAAGAGGAGAGCAGTTCTTC. Its protein is CASSRTRGEQFF. This rearrangement joins TRBV11-2 to TRBJ2-1; D unresolved. The CDR3 has 12 residues. V dropped 5 bases and J dropped 10 bases, with 12 bases sitting between them. CDR1 SGHAT and CDR2 FQNNGV come from the germline V gene.

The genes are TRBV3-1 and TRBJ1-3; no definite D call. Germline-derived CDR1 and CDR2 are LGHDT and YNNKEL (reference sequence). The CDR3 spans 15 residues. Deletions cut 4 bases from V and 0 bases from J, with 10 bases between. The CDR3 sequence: CASSPRSGSGNTIYF. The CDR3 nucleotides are TGTGCCAGCAGCCCCCGCTCCGGCTCTGGAAACACCATATATTTT.

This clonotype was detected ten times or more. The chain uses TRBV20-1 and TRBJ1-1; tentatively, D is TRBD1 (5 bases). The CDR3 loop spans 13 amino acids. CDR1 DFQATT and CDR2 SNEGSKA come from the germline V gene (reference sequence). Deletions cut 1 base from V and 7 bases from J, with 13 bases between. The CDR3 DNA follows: TGCAGTGCTAGAGTCGGGGGGGAGGGTGAAGCTTTCTTT. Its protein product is CSARVGGEGEAFF.

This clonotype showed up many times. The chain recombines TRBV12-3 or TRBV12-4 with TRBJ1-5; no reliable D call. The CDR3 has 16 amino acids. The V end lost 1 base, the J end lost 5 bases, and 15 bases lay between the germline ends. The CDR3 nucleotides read TGTGCCAGCAGTTTAGACCAGGCGTTTGGTGATCAGCCCCAGCATTTT. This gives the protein CASSLDQAFGDQPQHF.

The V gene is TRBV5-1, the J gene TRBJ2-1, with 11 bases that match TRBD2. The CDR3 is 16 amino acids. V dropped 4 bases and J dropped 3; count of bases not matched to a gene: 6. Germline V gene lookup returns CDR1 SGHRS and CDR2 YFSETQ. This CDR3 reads CASSTRLAGLYNEQFF. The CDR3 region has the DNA TGCGCCAGCAGCACCCGACTAGCGGGGCTCTACAATGAGCAGTTCTTC.

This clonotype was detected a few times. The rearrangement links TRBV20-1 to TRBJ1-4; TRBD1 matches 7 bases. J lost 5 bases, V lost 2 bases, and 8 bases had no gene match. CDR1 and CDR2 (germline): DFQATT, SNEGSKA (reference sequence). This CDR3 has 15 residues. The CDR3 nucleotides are TGCAGTGCTAGACCCAGACAGGGAGGGAATGAAAAACTGTTTTTT. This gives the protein CSARPRQGGNEKLFF.

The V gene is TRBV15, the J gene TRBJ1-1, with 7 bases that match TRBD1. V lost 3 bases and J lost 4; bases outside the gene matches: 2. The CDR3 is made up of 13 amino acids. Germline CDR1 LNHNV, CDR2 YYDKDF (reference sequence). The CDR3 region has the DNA TGTGCCACCAGCAGCCGGACAGGCACTGAAGCTTTCTTT. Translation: CATSSRTGTEAFF.

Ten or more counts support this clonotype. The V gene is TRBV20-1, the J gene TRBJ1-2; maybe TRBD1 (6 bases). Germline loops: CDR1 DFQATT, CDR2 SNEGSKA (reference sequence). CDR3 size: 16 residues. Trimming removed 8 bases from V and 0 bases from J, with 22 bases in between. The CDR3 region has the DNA TGCAGTACCTTACTAAACACAGGGACAACTAACTATGGCTACACCTTC. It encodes CSTLLNTGTTNYGYTF.